This TCR beta chain was captured by sequencing in a study of metastatic and nonmetastatic thyroid tumors. For the study at large: The study looked at repertoires side by side in blood and in tumor or nodule tissue from malignant and benign thyroid patients. Study-level results: TCR beta diversity was reportedly significantly higher in malignant thyroid tumors than benign nodules, in blood and tumor.

Original methodology: A papillary thyroid cancer distant-metastasis classifier was built from CDR3 differences across clinicopathological groups. TCRdb used MiXCR to call clones anew from the PCR reads. The V and J calls were not made by the authors but by TCRdb's processing. The sample holds around 18,000 clones, roughly 36% seen once. This clone was seen many times. Its specificity is unknown. The V segment lost 3 bases and the J segment 4 bases; nucleotides outside the gene matches: 4. This CDR3 contains 13 residues. CDR1 is DFQATT and CDR2 is SNEGSKA in the germline V gene (reference sequence). Thyroid surgery took place with no prior treatment in any patient.

The clonotype was recovered from a female donor with papillary thyroid cancer or a benign thyroid nodule (not recorded which). Some clones in this sample may be carry-over from other donors' samples. The material sequenced was tumor tissue. The J gene is TRBJ2-3, the V gene TRBV20-1; 7 bases agree with TRBD2. The CDR3 region is CSARVSGSDTQYF. The CDR3 DNA sequence: TGCAGTGCTAGGGTTAGCGGGTCAGATACGCAGTATTTT.